This TCR beta chain emerged from a study of response to subunit inactivated influenza vaccine. The study, taken as a whole, reports: Researchers suggested that each seasonal influenza vaccination recruits few new T cells.

Details on this clonotype: Antigen: not known.

TCRdb called the RT-PCR reads again in MiXCR, with one record for every CDR3 protein. The table lists 500,000 to 550,000 distinct CDR3 sequences, 7.6% of them singletons. The clonotype originates from a man between 50 and 69 years old who received an inactivated influenza vaccine. Sequenced here: PBMCs from blood, sampled around 2 years after vaccination.

CDR3 coding DNA: TGCAGCGTTTATGGGGCTAAGTCGGATGAGCAGTTCTTC. Protein: CSVYGAKSDEQFF. The rearrangement uses TRBV29-1 and TRBJ2-1, with D tentatively TRBD1 (5 bases). Trimming pared 5 bases from V and 8 bases from J, leaving 16 bases between. Germline CDR1 is SQVTM and CDR2 is ANQGSEA. This CDR3 spans 13 amino acids.